The clone carrying this T cell receptor beta chain appeared a few times. A library of TCRbeta sequences, prepared with unique molecular identifiers, was generated. In TCRdb, the PCR reads were re-called with MiXCR into one record per CDR3 protein. In the table there are over 300,000 distinct CDR3 sequences, about a tenth of which are singletons. The sample comes from a study of T-cell reconstitution after alpha-beta-depleted transplantation in children. The CDR3 is made up of 13 amino acids. Sequenced here: PBMCs from the stem cell graft donor, sampled from the stem cell graft. The chain has TRBV21-1 and TRBJ1-1. TRBV21-1 is a recognized pseudogene. The TCR sequence derives from a human donor who donated a stem cell graft to a child with acute lymphoblastic leukemia. CDR3 in DNA: TGTGCCAGCAGCGGGATATCGGTCACTGAAGCTTTCTTT. Translation: CASSGISVTEAFF.